This is a list of T cell receptor beta chains from one sample in a study of CD8+CD57+ T cells in acquired aplastic anemia. In TCRdb, the reads were re-called with MiXCR into one record per CDR3 protein. The data hold under 150,000 distinct CDR3 sequences, with approximately 41% observed a single time. Sample: sorted CD4+, CD8+, or CD8+CD57+ T cells (not recorded which) from PBMCs. All receptors derive from a human donor in good health, serving as a control. Each CDR3 is given with its conserved first and last residue.

v_gene: TRBV2; j_gene: TRBJ2-2; CDR3aa: CASSEALPSGELFF
v_gene: TRBV3-1; j_gene: TRBJ1-5; CDR3aa: CASSSSPNQPQHF
v_gene: TRBV24-1; j_gene: TRBJ1-1; CDR3aa: CATSDFTGSEAFF
v_gene: TRBV20-1; j_gene: TRBJ2-5; CDR3aa: CSASQPGTGGFETQYF
v_gene: TRBV25-1; j_gene: TRBJ2-3; CDR3aa: CASSQSLRGGGLAGRYSTDTQYF
v_gene: TRBV5-1; j_gene: TRBJ2-3; CDR3aa: CASSRLLAKVADTQYF
v_gene: TRBV2; j_gene: TRBJ1-2; CDR3aa: CAIKGAPYGYTF
v_gene: TRBV30; j_gene: TRBJ1-4; CDR3aa: CAWSVLAGTGGVREKLFF
v_gene: TRBV19; j_gene: TRBJ1-5; CDR3aa: CASSRGRLKSQHF
v_gene: TRBV15; j_gene: TRBJ1-2; CDR3aa: CATSRDRSRTGTGYTF
v_gene: TRBV9; j_gene: TRBJ2-1; CDR3aa: CASSVGGGMIGQFF
v_gene: TRBV10-3; j_gene: TRBJ2-7; CDR3aa: CAISNTGTGFHEQYF
v_gene: TRBV15; j_gene: TRBJ2-5; CDR3aa: CATSSLTGGLRETQYF
v_gene: TRBV19; j_gene: TRBJ2-3; CDR3aa: CASRPSGSTDTQYF
v_gene: TRBV18; j_gene: TRBJ2-5; CDR3aa: CASSPVPGSQETQYF
v_gene: TRBV9; j_gene: TRBJ2-3; CDR3aa: CASSVAPGTTDTQYF
v_gene: TRBV24-1; j_gene: TRBJ1-4; CDR3aa: CATSDFDSGTGGQLPTNEKLFF
v_gene: TRBV19; j_gene: TRBJ1-5; CDR3aa: CASSMLAQQPQHF
v_gene: TRBV6-1; j_gene: TRBJ2-3; CDR3aa: CASSGGGGPRDTQYF
v_gene: TRBV24-1; j_gene: TRBJ2-5; CDR3aa: CATSGFWSSGRETQYF
v_gene: TRBV18; j_gene: TRBJ2-5; CDR3aa: CASSRFGGLETQNF
v_gene: TRBV10-1; j_gene: TRBJ2-1; CDR3aa: CAGILRGQGNEQFF
v_gene: TRBV11-2; j_gene: TRBJ1-1; CDR3aa: CASSPDTEASF
v_gene: TRBV7-2; j_gene: TRBJ1-6; CDR3aa: CASSLLEGSPLHF
v_gene: TRBV5-6; j_gene: TRBJ1-4; CDR3aa: CASSFRGQGAEKLFF
v_gene: TRBV10-2; j_gene: TRBJ2-5; CDR3aa: CASSPTGLAGDTQYF
v_gene: TRBV20-1; j_gene: TRBJ1-1; CDR3aa: CSDRNTEAFF
v_gene: TRBV4-1; j_gene: TRBJ1-2; CDR3aa: CASSQTGGRYGYTF
v_gene: TRBV19; j_gene: TRBJ2-7; CDR3aa: CASSTRTGASYEQYF
v_gene: TRBV5-1; j_gene: TRBJ2-7; CDR3aa: CASSPTGTRDEQYF
v_gene: TRBV5-6; j_gene: TRBJ2-1; CDR3aa: CASSFTGVRSEQLF
v_gene: TRBV24-1; j_gene: TRBJ1-6; CDR3aa: CATSDTGPNSPLHF
v_gene: TRBV18; j_gene: TRBJ1-6; CDR3aa: CASSLRTEDNSPLHF
v_gene: TRBV20-1; j_gene: TRBJ2-1; CDR3aa: CSAHRRGYNEQFF
v_gene: TRBV7-8; j_gene: TRBJ2-3; CDR3aa: CASSLAVWTGTITDTQYF
v_gene: TRBV19; j_gene: TRBJ1-6; CDR3aa: CASRPTGVNSPLHF
v_gene: TRBV7-5; j_gene: TRBJ1-3; CDR3aa: CTSVPAVKQYRDSGNTIYF
v_gene: TRBV7-9; j_gene: TRBJ2-1; CDR3aa: CASSELADEQFF
v_gene: TRBV20-1; j_gene: TRBJ1-2; CDR3aa: CSALDLNNYGYTF
v_gene: TRBV10-3; j_gene: TRBJ1-2; CDR3aa: CAISPAGTRYGYTF
v_gene: TRBV19; j_gene: TRBJ2-7; CDR3aa: CASRGSDRTNEQYF
v_gene: TRBV24-1; j_gene: TRBJ1-1; CDR3aa: CATSESWGSEAFF
v_gene: TRBV7-9; j_gene: TRBJ1-2; CDR3aa: CASSLSRDTNYGYTF
v_gene: TRBV10-2; j_gene: TRBJ2-3; CDR3aa: CARSGRGLTDTQYF
v_gene: TRBV7-9; j_gene: TRBJ2-1; CDR3aa: CASSLKRGEDSSYNEQFF
v_gene: TRBV19; j_gene: TRBJ2-7; CDR3aa: CASSIGGHYEQYF
v_gene: TRBV7-2; j_gene: TRBJ2-5; CDR3aa: CASSLARLAVETQYF
v_gene: TRBV29-1; j_gene: TRBJ1-6; CDR3aa: CSVAEIDNSPLHF
v_gene: TRBV18; j_gene: TRBJ1-2; CDR3aa: CASSEPDAYGYTF
v_gene: TRBV10-3; j_gene: TRBJ1-2; CDR3aa: CAISEPGQGGGSYTF